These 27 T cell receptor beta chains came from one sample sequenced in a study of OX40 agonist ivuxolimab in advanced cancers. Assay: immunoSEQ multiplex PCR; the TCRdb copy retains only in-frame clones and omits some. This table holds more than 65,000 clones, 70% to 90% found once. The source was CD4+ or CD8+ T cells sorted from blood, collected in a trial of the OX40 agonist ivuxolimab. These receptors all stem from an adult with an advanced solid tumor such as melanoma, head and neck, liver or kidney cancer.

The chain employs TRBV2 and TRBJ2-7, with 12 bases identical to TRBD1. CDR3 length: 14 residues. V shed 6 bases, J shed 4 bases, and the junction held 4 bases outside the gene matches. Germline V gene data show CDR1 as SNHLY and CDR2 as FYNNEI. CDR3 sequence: CASSPGQGAYEQYF. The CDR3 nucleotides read TGTGCCAGCAGCCCGGGACAGGGGGCGTACGAGCAGTACTTC.

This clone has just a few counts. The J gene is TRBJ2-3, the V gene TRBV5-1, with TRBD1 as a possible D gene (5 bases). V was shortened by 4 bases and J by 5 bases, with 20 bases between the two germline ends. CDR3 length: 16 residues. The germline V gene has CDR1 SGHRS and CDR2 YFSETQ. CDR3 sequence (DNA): TGCGCCAGCAGCCACCAGGGCAGGGATGAGGTAGATACGCAGTATTTT. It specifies CASSHQGRDEVDTQYF.

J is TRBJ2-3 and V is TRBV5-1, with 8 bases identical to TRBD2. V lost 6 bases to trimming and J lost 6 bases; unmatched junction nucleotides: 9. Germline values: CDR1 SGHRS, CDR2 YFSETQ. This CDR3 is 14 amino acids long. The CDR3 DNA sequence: TGCGCCAGCATGCCCCTTTTAGCGGGGGATACGCAGTATTTT. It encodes CASMPLLAGDTQYF.

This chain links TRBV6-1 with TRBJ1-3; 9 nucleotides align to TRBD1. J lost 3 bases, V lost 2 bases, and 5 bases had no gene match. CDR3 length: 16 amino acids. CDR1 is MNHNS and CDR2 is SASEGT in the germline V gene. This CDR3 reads CASSEYRTGVGNTIYF. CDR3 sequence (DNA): TGTGCCAGCAGTGAATACAGGACAGGGGTTGGAAACACCATATATTTT.

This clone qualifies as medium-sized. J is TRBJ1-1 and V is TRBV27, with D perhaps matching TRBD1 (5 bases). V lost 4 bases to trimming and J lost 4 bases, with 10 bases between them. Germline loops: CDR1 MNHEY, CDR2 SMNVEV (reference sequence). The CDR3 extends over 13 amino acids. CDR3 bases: TGTGCCAGCAGTTATAGGGGCAGCACTGAAGCTTTCTTT. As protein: CASSYRGSTEAFF.

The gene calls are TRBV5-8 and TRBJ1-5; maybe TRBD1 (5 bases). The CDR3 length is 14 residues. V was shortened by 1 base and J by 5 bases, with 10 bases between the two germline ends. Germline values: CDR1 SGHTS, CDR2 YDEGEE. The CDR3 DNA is TGTGCCAGCAGCTTGTTCAGGGCTGATCAGCCCCAGCATTTT. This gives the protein CASSLFRADQPQHF.

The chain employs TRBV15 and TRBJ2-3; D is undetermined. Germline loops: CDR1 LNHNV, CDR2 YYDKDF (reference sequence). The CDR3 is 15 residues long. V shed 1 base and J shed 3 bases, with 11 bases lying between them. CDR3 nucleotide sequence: TGTGCCACCAGCAGAGCGAGAGTTGAGACAGATACGCAGTATTTT. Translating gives CATSRARVETDTQYF.

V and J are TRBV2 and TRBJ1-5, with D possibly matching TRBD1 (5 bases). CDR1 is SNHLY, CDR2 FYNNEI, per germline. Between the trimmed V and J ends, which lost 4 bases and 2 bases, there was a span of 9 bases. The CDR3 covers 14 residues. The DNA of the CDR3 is TGTGCCAGCAGTGTGGGGGGGGGCAATCAGCCCCAGCATTTT. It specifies CASSVGGGNQPQHF. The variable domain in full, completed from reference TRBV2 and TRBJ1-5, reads EPEVTQTPSHQVTQMGQEVILRCVPISNHLYFYWYRQILGQKVEFLVSFYNNEISEKSEIFDDQFSVERPDGSNFTLKIRSTKLEDSAMYFCASSVGGGNQPQHFGDGTRLSIL.

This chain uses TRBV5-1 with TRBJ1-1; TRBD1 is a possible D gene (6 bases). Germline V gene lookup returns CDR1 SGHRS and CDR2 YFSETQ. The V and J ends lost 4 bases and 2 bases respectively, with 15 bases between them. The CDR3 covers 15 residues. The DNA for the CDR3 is TGCGCCAGCAGCCTAGAGCAGGGGCCCAACACTGAAGCTTTCTTT. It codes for CASSLEQGPNTEAFF.

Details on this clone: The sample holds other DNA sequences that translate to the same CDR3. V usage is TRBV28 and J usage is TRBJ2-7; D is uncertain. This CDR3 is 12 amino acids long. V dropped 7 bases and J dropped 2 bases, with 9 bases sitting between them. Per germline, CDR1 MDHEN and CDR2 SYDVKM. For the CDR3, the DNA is TGTGCCAGCAACTCGGGCCCCTACGAGCAGTACTTC. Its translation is CASNSGPYEQYF.

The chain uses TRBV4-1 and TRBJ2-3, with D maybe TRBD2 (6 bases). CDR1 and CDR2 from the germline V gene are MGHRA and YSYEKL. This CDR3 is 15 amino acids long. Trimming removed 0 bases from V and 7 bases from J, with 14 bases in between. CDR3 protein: CASSQDGGITNTQYF. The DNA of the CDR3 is TGCGCCAGCAGCCAAGATGGCGGGATCACTAATACGCAGTATTTT.

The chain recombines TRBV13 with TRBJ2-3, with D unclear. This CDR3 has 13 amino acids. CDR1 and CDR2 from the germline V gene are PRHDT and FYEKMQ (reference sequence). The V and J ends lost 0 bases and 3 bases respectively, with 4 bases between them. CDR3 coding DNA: TGTGCCAGCAGCTTAGGCCAAACAGATACGCAGTATTTT. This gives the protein CASSLGQTDTQYF.

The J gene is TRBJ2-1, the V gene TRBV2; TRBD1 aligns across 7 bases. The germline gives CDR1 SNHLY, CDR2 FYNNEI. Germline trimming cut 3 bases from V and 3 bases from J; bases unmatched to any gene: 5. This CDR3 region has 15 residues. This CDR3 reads CASSEDRSGYNEQFF. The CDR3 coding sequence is TGTGCCAGCAGTGAGGACAGGTCCGGCTACAATGAGCAGTTCTTC.

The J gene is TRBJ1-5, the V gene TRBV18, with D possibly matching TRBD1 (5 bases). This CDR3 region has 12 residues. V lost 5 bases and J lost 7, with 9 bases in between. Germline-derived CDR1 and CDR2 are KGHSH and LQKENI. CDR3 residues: CASSRDGQPQHF. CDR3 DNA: TGTGCCAGCTCAAGGGACGGCCAGCCCCAGCATTTT.

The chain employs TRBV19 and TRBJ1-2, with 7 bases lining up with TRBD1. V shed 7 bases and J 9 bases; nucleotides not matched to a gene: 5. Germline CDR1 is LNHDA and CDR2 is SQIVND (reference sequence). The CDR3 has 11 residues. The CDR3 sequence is CASTTGRSYTF. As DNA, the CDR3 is TGTGCCAGTACGACAGGGAGGAGCTACACCTTC. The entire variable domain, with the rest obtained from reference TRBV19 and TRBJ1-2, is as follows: DGGITQSPKYLFRKEGQNVTLSCEQNLNHDAMYWYRQDPGQGLRLIYYSQIVNDFQKGDIAEGYSVSREKKESFPLTVTSAQKNPTAFYLCASTTGRSYTFGSGTRLTVV.

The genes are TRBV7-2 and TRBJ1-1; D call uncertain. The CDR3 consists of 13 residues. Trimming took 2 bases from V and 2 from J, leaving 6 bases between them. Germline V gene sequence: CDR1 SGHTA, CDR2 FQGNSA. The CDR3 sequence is CASSLTPNTEAFF. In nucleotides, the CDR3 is TGTGCCAGCAGCTTAACACCCAACACTGAAGCTTTCTTT.

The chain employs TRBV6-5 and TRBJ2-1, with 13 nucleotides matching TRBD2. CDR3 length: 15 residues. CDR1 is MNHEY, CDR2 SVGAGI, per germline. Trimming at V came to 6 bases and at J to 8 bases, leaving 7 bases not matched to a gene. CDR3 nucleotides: TGTGCCAGCAGAACCGGGACTAGCGGGAAGGATGAGCAGTTCTTC. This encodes CASRTGTSGKDEQFF.

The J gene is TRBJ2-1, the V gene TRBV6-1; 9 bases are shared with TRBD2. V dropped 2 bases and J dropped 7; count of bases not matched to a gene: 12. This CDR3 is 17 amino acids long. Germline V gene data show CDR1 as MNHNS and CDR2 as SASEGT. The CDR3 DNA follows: TGTGCCAGCAGTGAATTAGTTTTGGGACTAGCTGTTAATGAGCAGTTCTTC. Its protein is CASSELVLGLAVNEQFF.

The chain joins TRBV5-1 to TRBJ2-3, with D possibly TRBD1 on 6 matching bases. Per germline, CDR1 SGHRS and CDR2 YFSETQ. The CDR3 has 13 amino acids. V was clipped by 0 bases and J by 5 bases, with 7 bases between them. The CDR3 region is CASSLEGGDTQYF. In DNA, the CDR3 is TGCGCCAGCAGCTTGGAAGGGGGAGATACGCAGTATTTT.

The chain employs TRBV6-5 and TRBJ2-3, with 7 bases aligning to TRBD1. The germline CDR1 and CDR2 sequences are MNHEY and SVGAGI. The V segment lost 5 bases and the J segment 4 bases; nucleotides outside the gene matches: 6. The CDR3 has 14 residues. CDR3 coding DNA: TGTGCCAGCAGTCTCGGACAGGCCCCAGATACGCAGTATTTT. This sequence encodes CASSLGQAPDTQYF.

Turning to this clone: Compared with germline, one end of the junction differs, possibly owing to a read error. The CDR3 sequence: CASSFGTGLLF. The CDR3 region has the DNA TGTGCCAGCAGCTTCGGGACAGGACTACTCTTT. This chain joins TRBV11-2 and TRBJ1-1; 8 bases align to TRBD1. The CDR3 runs 11 residues. In germline, CDR1 is SGHAT, CDR2 FQNNGV. Full variable domain (remainder filled in from reference TRBV11-2 and TRBJ1-1): EAGVAQSPRYKIIEKRQSVAFWCNPISGHATLYWYQQILGQGPKLLIQFQNNGVVDDSQLPKDRFSAERLKGVDSTLKIQPAKLEDSAVYLCASSFGTGLLFGQGTRLTVV.

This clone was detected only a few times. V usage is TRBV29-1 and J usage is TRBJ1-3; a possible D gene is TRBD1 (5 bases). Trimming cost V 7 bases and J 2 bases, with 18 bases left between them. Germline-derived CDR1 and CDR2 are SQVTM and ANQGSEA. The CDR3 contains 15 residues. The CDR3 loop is CSAGNWGTAGNTIYF. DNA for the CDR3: TGCAGCGCTGGTAATTGGGGGACGGCTGGAAACACCATATATTTT.

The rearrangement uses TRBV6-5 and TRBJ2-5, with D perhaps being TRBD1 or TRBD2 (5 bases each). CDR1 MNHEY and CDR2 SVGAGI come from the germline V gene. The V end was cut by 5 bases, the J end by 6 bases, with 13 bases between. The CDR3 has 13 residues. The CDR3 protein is CASSGGEGQTQYF. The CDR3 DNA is TGTGCCAGCAGTGGTGGTGAGGGGCAGACCCAGTACTTC.

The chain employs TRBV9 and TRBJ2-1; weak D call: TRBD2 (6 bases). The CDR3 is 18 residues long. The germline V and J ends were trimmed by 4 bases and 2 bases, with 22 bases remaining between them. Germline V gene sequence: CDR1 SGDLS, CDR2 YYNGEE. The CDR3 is CASSHRRSGVRTYNEQFF. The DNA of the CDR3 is TGTGCCAGCAGCCACCGTCGTTCGGGGGTGAGGACCTACAATGAGCAGTTCTTC.

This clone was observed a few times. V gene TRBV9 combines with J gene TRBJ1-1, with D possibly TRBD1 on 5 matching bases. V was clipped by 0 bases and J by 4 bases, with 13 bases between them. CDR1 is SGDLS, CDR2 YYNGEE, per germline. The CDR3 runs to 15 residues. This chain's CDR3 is CASSVGLPGATEAFF. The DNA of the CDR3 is TGTGCCAGCAGCGTAGGCCTCCCCGGGGCCACTGAAGCTTTCTTT.

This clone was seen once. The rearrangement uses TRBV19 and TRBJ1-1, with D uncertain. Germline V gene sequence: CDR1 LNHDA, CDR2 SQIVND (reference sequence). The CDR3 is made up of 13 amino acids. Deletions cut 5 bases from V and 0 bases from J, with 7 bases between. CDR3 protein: CASSQFMNTEAFF. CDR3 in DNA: TGTGCCAGTAGTCAGTTCATGAACACTGAAGCTTTCTTT.

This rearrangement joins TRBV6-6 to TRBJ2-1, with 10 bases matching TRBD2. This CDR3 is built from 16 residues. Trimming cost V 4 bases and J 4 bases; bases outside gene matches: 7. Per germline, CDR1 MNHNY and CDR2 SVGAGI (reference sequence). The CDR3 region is CASSLLSGRGYNEQFF. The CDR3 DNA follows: TGTGCCAGCAGTTTACTCAGCGGGAGGGGGTACAATGAGCAGTTCTTC.